This TCR beta chain was sequenced for a study of control samples from healthy donors and cancer patients. The trim removed 7 bases at V and 6 bases at J, leaving 11 bases unmatched. This CDR3 region has 14 residues. Germline loops: CDR1 SNHLY, CDR2 FYNNEI. The assay was immunoSEQ multiplex PCR, and TCRdb's table has in-frame clones only and misses some. The sample carries 130,000 or so clones, roughly 90% recorded once. The receptor's source is a woman aged 45-60 years in good health. The sequencing input was blood. The chain carries TRBV2 and TRBJ2-7; 8 bases line up with TRBD1. This CDR3 is CASTEGQGFSEQYF. CDR3 nucleotide sequence: TGTGCCAGCACCGAAGGACAGGGTTTCTCCGAGCAGTACTTC.